One and the same sample provided the 30 T cell receptor beta chains below, sequenced in a study of blood T cell repertoires in COVID-19. Method: immunoSEQ multiplex PCR; TCRdb's copy keeps in-frame clones and lacks some. The sample has 150,000 to 200,000 clones, approximately 80% seen once; the top ten hold roughly 7.1%. Sequences were obtained from peripheral blood. The source of these receptors is a human donor in a cohort sampled during active COVID-19.

This clone occurred a few times. The CDR3 protein is CASSSNSISLVTYEQYF. CDR3 sequence (DNA): TGTGCCAGCAGTTCGAACTCAATTTCCCTAGTCACCTACGAGCAGTACTTC. V gene TRBV28 combines with J gene TRBJ2-7; no definite D call. Trimming cost V 4 bases and J 2 bases, with 21 bases left between them. Looked up from germline, CDR1 is MDHEN and CDR2 is SYDVKM. The CDR3 length is 17 residues.

This clone was counted once. This chain connects TRBV3-1 (or the pseudogene TRBV3-2) to TRBJ2-1; D uncertain. V was clipped by 1 base and J by 1 base, with 23 bases between them. Germline values: CDR1 LGHDT, CDR2 YNNKEL (reference sequence). CDR3 size: 20 residues. DNA for the CDR3: TGTGCCAGCAGCCAAGTGTATTGGCAGAATAATACCCGTTCCTACAATGAGCAGTTCTTC. Translating it yields CASSQVYWQNNTRSYNEQFF.

This clone was observed once. This chain uses TRBV25-1 with TRBJ1-5, with D possibly matching TRBD1 (6 bases). V lost 5 bases and J lost 6, with 14 bases in between. From germline, CDR1 is MGHDK and CDR2 SYGVNS. This CDR3 has 14 residues. The CDR3 loop is CASSLSGAGQPQHF. As DNA, the CDR3 is TGTGCCAGCAGTTTATCAGGGGCGGGTCAGCCCCAGCATTTT.

This clone has just one count. The chain has TRBV11-2 and TRBJ2-1, with 7 bases that match TRBD2. This CDR3 spans 16 amino acids. Germline loops: CDR1 SGHAT, CDR2 FQNNGV. Losses at the gene ends were 0 bases for V and 9 bases for J; bases not matched to a gene: 11. This CDR3 reads CASSLEATSILREQFF. The CDR3 bases are TGTGCCAGCAGCTTAGAAGCGACTAGCATACTACGTGAGCAGTTCTTC.

This clone was seen once. This chain connects TRBV11-1 to TRBJ1-1; TRBD1 aligns across 8 bases. The germline V gene has CDR1 SGHAT and CDR2 FQDESV (reference sequence). The CDR3 length is 16 residues. Trimming at V came to 4 bases and at J to 5 bases, leaving 12 bases not matched to a gene. The CDR3, as DNA: TGTGCCAGCAGCTCCGGGACAGGTAATTTGGGTACTGAAGCTTTCTTT. This gives the protein CASSSGTGNLGTEAFF.

V usage is TRBV4-1 and J usage is TRBJ2-4, with TRBD2 identical over 8 bases. This CDR3 is 16 amino acids long. Germline lookup yields CDR1 MGHRA and CDR2 YSYEKL. J was trimmed by 6 bases and V by 2 bases; bases with no gene match: 9. The CDR3 nucleotides are TGCGCCAGCAGCCAACCCACCGCGGGGGGCCGAAACATTCAGTACTTC. This codes for CASSQPTAGGRNIQYF.

CDR3 in amino acids: CASSRPGDGDPEAFF. Written as DNA, the CDR3 is TGTGCCAGCAGCCGCCCGGGGGACGGGGACCCTGAAGCTTTCTTT. The rearrangement joins TRBV7-9 to TRBJ1-1, with D perhaps TRBD1 (5 bases). V shed 5 bases and J shed 6 bases, with 19 bases lying between them. Per the germline V gene, CDR1 is SEHNR and CDR2 is FQNEAQ (reference sequence). The CDR3 has 15 residues.

This chain joins TRBV3-1 (or the pseudogene TRBV3-2) and TRBJ2-5; 8 bases map to TRBD1. The CDR3 has 14 amino acids. Germline CDR1 reads LGHDT; CDR2 reads YNNKEL (reference sequence). Trimming cost V 5 bases and J 3 bases; bases outside gene matches: 5. CDR3 in DNA: TGTGCCAGCAGCGGACAGGGAGGTGAAGAGACCCAGTACTTC. It is translated as CASSGQGGEETQYF.

This sequence joins TRBV6-5 and TRBJ1-1, with TRBD1 identical over 9 bases. Trimming at V came to 0 bases and at J to 4 bases, leaving 3 bases not matched to a gene. The V gene's germline CDR1 is MNHEY and CDR2 SVGAGI. The CDR3 spans 15 residues. The CDR3 nucleotides read TGTGCCAGCAGTTACTCGACAGGGGGGGTCACTGAAGCTTTCTTT. Residues: CASSYSTGGVTEAFF.

The chain employs TRBV14 and TRBJ2-2; 9 bases match TRBD2. V was pared by 1 base and J by 6 bases, with 9 bases of the junction left unmatched. Germline V gene data show CDR1 as SGHDN and CDR2 as FVKESK. This CDR3 is built from 17 residues. CDR3 residues: CASSQGAGGFRSGELFF. The CDR3 bases are TGTGCCAGCAGCCAAGGAGCGGGGGGTTTCCGATCCGGGGAGCTGTTTTTT.

The rearrangement joins TRBV5-1 to TRBJ1-1, with a tentative D call TRBD1 (6 bases). Trimming stripped 3 bases from V and 2 bases from J, with 17 bases between. The CDR3 runs 16 residues. Per germline, CDR1 SGHRS and CDR2 YFSETQ. This CDR3 reads CASSSLRQAENTEAFF. CDR3 DNA: TGCGCCAGCAGCTCCCTAAGACAGGCAGAAAACACTGAAGCTTTCTTT.

The chain uses TRBV10-1 and TRBJ2-3; TRBD2 matches 7 bases. This CDR3 spans 16 amino acids. V trimming: 3 bases; J trimming: 2 bases; junction bases outside the gene matches: 8. Germline-derived CDR1 and CDR2 are WNHNN and SYGVQD (reference sequence). The CDR3 nucleotides read TGCGCCAGCAGTGAAGGGCGGGGGACCTTCACAGATACGCAGTATTTT. Protein: CASSEGRGTFTDTQYF.

This clone was seen a handful of times. This sequence joins TRBV27 and TRBJ1-4; perhaps TRBD1 as D (5 bases). Germline lookup yields CDR1 MNHEY and CDR2 SMNVEV (reference sequence). V was trimmed by 3 bases and J by 7 bases, leaving 12 bases between them. The CDR3 length is 14 residues. The CDR3 is CASSLVGEGEKLFF. CDR3 in DNA: TGTGCCAGCAGTTTGGTAGGGGAGGGTGAAAAACTGTTTTTT.

This clone occurred once. The chain carries TRBV7-9 and TRBJ2-1; the D gene is possibly TRBD1 (5 bases). Germline V gene sequence: CDR1 SEHNR, CDR2 FQNEAQ (reference sequence). Trimming left V 6 bases short and J 0 bases short, with 12 bases between. This CDR3 contains 15 residues. CDR3: CASRDTTSSYNEQFF. In DNA form, the CDR3 reads TGTGCCAGCAGGGACACTACGAGCTCCTACAATGAGCAGTTCTTC.

In its sample, this clone was seen once. The chain combines TRBV3-1 (or the pseudogene TRBV3-2) with TRBJ1-2; 9 positions agree with TRBD1. This CDR3 comprises 16 residues. Germline CDR1 LGHDT, CDR2 YNNKEL (reference sequence). After removal of 0 bases from V and 3 bases from J, the junction contained 5 bases not matched to a gene. The CDR3 bases are TGTGCCAGCAGCCAAGATTTGGGACAGGGCGACTATGGCTACACCTTC. Its protein is CASSQDLGQGDYGYTF.

The chain recombines TRBV15 with TRBJ2-7, with TRBD2 as a possible D gene (5 bases). The germline V gene has CDR1 LNHNV and CDR2 YYDKDF (reference sequence). The CDR3 has 14 residues. Deletions cut 0 bases from V and 3 bases from J, with 9 bases between. CDR3 DNA: TGTGCCACCAGCAGAGATTTACGGGGCTACGAGCAGTACTTC. Translated, it gives CATSRDLRGYEQYF.

V and J are TRBV9 and TRBJ2-6, with D perhaps TRBD1 (6 bases). Per the germline V gene, CDR1 is SGDLS and CDR2 is YYNGEE. The V and J ends lost 7 bases and 4 bases respectively, with 18 bases between them. The CDR3 is 16 amino acids. The CDR3 coding sequence is TGTGCCAGCTCAGGTTACAGGGCGACCGGGGCCAACGTCCTGACTTTC. Its translation: CASSGYRATGANVLTF.

V usage is TRBV9 and J usage is TRBJ1-4; D not resolved. V was trimmed by 0 bases and J by 2 bases, leaving 23 bases between them. CDR3 length: 20 amino acids. Germline loops: CDR1 SGDLS, CDR2 YYNGEE. CDR3 amino acids: CASSVVVPDAGVTTNEKLFF. The CDR3 DNA is TGTGCCAGCAGCGTAGTAGTGCCCGATGCCGGGGTAACGACTAATGAAAAACTGTTTTTT.

This clone was picked up a small number of times. The CDR3, as DNA: TGTGCCAGCAGATCGGGACAGGTCTCCGGGGAGCTGTTTTTT. Translated: CASRSGQVSGELFF. The chain carries TRBV7-3 and TRBJ2-2; 8 bases map to TRBD1. This CDR3 has 14 amino acids. Germline V lookup: CDR1 SGHTA, CDR2 FQGTGA. Trimming removed 6 bases from V and 6 bases from J; junction bases left unmatched: 6.

CDR3 sequence reads: CASSLNRDSPLHF. CDR3 coding DNA: TGTGCCAGCAGCTTAAACCGCGATTCACCCCTCCACTTT. This rearrangement joins TRBV7-3 to TRBJ1-6; D unresolved. The germline V and J ends were trimmed by 1 base and 8 bases, with 6 bases remaining between them. Germline CDR1 is SGHTA and CDR2 is FQGTGA. The CDR3 has 13 amino acids.

This clone was seen only once. The chain is built from TRBV30 and TRBJ1-2; 9 bases match TRBD1. CDR3 length equals 15 residues. Germline V CDR1 and CDR2: GTSNPN, SVGIG (reference sequence). Germline trimming cut 2 bases from V and 3 bases from J; bases unmatched to any gene: 7. The CDR3 loop is CAWSPVQGADYGYTF. For the CDR3, the DNA is TGTGCCTGGAGTCCTGTACAGGGGGCGGACTATGGCTACACCTTC.

The chain recombines TRBV6-5 with TRBJ1-5; 7 nucleotides agree with TRBD1. Germline V lookup: CDR1 MNHEY, CDR2 SVGAGI. V lost 5 bases to trimming and J lost 5 bases; unmatched junction nucleotides: 9. The CDR3 has 15 amino acids. In nucleotides, the CDR3 is TGTGCCAGCAGTAGTTCCCCGGGACAGTATCAGCCCCAGCATTTT. This sequence encodes CASSSSPGQYQPQHF.

The sample holds a few counts of this clone. The chain joins TRBV4-1 to TRBJ2-7; maybe TRBD2 (6 bases). The V and J ends lost 0 bases and 4 bases respectively, with 10 bases between them. The CDR3 is 14 amino acids. CDR1 and CDR2 from the germline V gene are MGHRA and YSYEKL. CDR3 loop: CASSQEEGRYEQYF. CDR3 bases: TGCGCCAGCAGCCAAGAGGAGGGCAGGTACGAGCAGTACTTC.

This chain uses TRBV11-2 with TRBJ1-6; no clear D gene. CDR1 and CDR2 (germline): SGHAT, FQNNGV. The CDR3 length is 14 residues. V lost 1 base to trimming and J lost 7 bases, with 8 bases between them. The CDR3 nucleotides are TGTGCCAGCAGCTTAGCCGACATCAATTCACCCCTCCACTTT. Its protein product is CASSLADINSPLHF.

V and J are TRBV6-5 and TRBJ1-3; 7 bases line up with TRBD1. Per germline, CDR1 MNHEY and CDR2 SVGAGI. The CDR3 spans 14 residues. V lost 6 bases, J lost 2 bases, and 4 bases stayed unmatched. Written as DNA, the CDR3 is TGTGCCAGCAGGATCGACAGGGCTGGAAACACCATATATTTT. Protein product: CASRIDRAGNTIYF.

The CDR3, as DNA: TGCGCCAGCAGCTTGGAAGCGAGAAGCTACTATGGCTACACCTTC. Translating it yields CASSLEARSYYGYTF. The chain combines TRBV5-1 with TRBJ1-2; D is unclear. This CDR3 is built from 15 residues. V lost 0 bases, J lost 3 bases, and 12 bases lay in between. Looked up from germline, CDR1 is SGHRS and CDR2 is YFSETQ.

The V gene is TRBV15, the J gene TRBJ1-4, with D perhaps TRBD1 (5 bases). The germline gives CDR1 LNHNV, CDR2 YYDKDF (reference sequence). CDR3 length: 15 amino acids. V was clipped by 1 base and J by 6 bases, with 12 bases between them. The CDR3 nucleotides read TGTGCCACCAGCAGAGGGGGGGACCTAGATGAAAAACTGTTTTTT. This sequence encodes CATSRGGDLDEKLFF. Complete variable domain (other parts from reference TRBV15 and TRBJ1-4): DAMVIQNPRYQVTQFGKPVTLSCSQTLNHNVMYWYQQKSSQAPKLLFHYYDKDFNNEADTPDNFQSRRPNTSFCFLDIRSPGLGDTAMYLCATSRGGDLDEKLFFGSGTQLSVL.

The chain links TRBV20-1 to TRBJ1-1; D is ambiguous. The ends were cut back, 3 bases at V and 6 bases at J, with 14 bases in the middle. This CDR3 is 13 amino acids long. Germline lookup yields CDR1 DFQATT and CDR2 SNEGSKA (reference sequence). CDR3 sequence (DNA): TGCAGTGCTAGTTATGGAGGGTACGCTGAAGCTTTCTTT. Its translation is CSASYGGYAEAFF.

This clone was observed once. The V and J genes are TRBV29-1 and TRBJ2-3; 9 bases fit TRBD1. J lost 5 bases, V lost 2 bases, and 8 bases had no gene match. The CDR3 contains 15 residues. Germline CDR1 SQVTM, CDR2 ANQGSEA. The CDR3 spells CSVEMRDRAIDTQYF. CDR3 in DNA: TGCAGCGTTGAAATGCGGGACAGGGCGATAGATACGCAGTATTTT.

This sequence joins TRBV7-9 and TRBJ2-2; 7 bases align to TRBD2. V shed 11 bases and J 6 bases; nucleotides not matched to a gene: 6. Germline V gives CDR1 SEHNR, CDR2 FQNEAQ (reference sequence). The CDR3 loop spans 12 amino acids. CDR3 protein: CAWPRGAGELFF. The DNA of the CDR3 is TGTGCCTGGCCACGGGGGGCCGGGGAGCTGTTTTTT. Based on the CDR3 plus reference TRBV7-9 and TRBJ2-2, the full variable domain is DTGVSQNPRHKITKRGQNVTFRCDPISEHNRLYWYRQTLGQGPEFLTYFQNEAQLEKSRLLSDRFSAERPKGSFSTLEIQRTEQGDSAMYLCAWPRGAGELFFGEGSRLTVL.